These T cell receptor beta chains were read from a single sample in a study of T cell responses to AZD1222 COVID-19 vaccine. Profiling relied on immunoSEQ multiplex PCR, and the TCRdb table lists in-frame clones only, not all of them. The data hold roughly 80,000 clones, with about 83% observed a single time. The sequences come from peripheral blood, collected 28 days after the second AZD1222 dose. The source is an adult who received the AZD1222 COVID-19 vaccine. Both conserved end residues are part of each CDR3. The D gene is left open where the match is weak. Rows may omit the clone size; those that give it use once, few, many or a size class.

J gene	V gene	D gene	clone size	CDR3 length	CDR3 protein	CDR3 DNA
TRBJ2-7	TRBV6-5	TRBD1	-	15	CASSYQQGAPYEQYF	TGTGCCAGCAGTTACCAACAGGGGGCTCCCTACGAGCAGTACTTC
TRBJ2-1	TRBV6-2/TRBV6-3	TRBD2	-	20	CASSYWPEWTSGGAYNEQFF	TGTGCCAGCAGTTATTGGCCTGAATGGACTAGCGGGGGGGCCTACAATGAGCAGTTCTTC
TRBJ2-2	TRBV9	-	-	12	CASSVGVGELFF	TGTGCCAGCAGCGTAGGGGTCGGGGAGCTGTTTTTT
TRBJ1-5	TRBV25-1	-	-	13	CASSWDTNQPQHF	TGTGCCAGCAGTTGGGATACCAATCAGCCCCAGCATTTT
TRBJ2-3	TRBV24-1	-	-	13	CATGGASTDTQYF	TGTGCCACCGGGGGGGCTAGCACAGATACGCAGTATTTT
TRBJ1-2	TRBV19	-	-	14	CASSNPDRGHGYTF	TGTGCCAGTAGTAACCCCGATAGGGGTCATGGCTACACCTTC
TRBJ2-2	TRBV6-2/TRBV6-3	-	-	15	CASSYVGAFTGELFF	TGTGCCAGCAGTTACGTGGGGGCATTTACCGGGGAGCTGTTTTTT
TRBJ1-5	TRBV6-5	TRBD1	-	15	CASSPQDRGNQPQHF	TGTGCCAGCAGTCCACAAGACAGGGGAAATCAGCCCCAGCATTTT
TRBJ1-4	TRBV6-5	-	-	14	CASSPRGANEKLFF	TGTGCCAGCAGTCCTAGGGGCGCTAATGAAAAACTGTTTTTT
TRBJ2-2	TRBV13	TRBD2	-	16	CASSLNLAGNTGELFF	TGTGCCAGCAGCTTAAACCTAGCGGGAAACACCGGGGAGCTGTTTTTT
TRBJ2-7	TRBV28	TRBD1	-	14	CASSDAGTAYEQYF	TGTGCCAGCAGTGATGCCGGGACAGCCTACGAGCAGTACTTC
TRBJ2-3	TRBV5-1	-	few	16	CASSLGLEAITDTQYF	TGCGCCAGCAGCTTGGGCCTAGAAGCGATCACAGATACGCAGTATTTT
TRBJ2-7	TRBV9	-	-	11	CASSGMGEQYF	TGTGCCAGCTCAGGAATGGGGGAGCAGTACTTC
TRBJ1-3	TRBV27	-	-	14	CASRLTGSGNTIYF	TGTGCCAGCAGACTAACAGGGTCTGGAAACACCATATATTTT
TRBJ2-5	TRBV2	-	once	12	CASSPGPETQYF	TGTGCCAGCAGTCCAGGACCAGAGACCCAGTACTTC
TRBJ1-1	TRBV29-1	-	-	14	CSAEGGWMNTEAFF	TGCAGCGCCGAGGGGGGCTGGATGAACACTGAAGCTTTCTTT
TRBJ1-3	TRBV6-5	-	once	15	CASSYGPVSGNTIYF	TGTGCCAGCAGTTACGGGCCGGTCTCTGGAAACACCATATATTTT
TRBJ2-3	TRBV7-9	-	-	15	CASSFRLDSTDTQYF	TGTGCCAGCAGCTTCCGACTGGATAGCACAGATACGCAGTATTTT
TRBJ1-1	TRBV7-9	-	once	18	CASSPRPSVREEPASPFF	TGTGCCAGCAGCCCTCGGCCTAGTGTCAGGGAGGAACCAGCATCCCCTTTCTTT
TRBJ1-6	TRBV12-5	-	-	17	CASGLGLASSYNSPLHF	TGTGCTAGTGGTTTGGGGCTGGCTAGCTCCTATAATTCACCCCTCCACTTT
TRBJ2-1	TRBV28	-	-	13	CASSLPLGAEQFF	TGTGCCAGCAGTTTACCCCTAGGCGCTGAGCAGTTCTTC
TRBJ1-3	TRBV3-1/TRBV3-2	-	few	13	CASRDGSGNTIYF	TGTGCCAGCAGAGACGGCTCTGGAAACACCATATATTTT
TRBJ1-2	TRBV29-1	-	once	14	CSVENREGPHGYTF	TGCAGCGTTGAGAACCGGGAGGGACCCCATGGCTACACCTTC
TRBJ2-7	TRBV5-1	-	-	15	CASSLAGLLMREQYF	TGCGCCAGCAGCTTGGCAGGGCTACTGATGCGGGAGCAGTACTTC
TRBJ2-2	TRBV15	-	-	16	CATSRGQPTRTGELFF	TGTGCCACCAGCCGGGGTCAGCCAACACGCACCGGGGAGCTGTTTTTT
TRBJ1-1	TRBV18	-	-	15	CASSPRGSLNTEAFF	TGTGCCAGCTCACCACGTGGCAGCCTGAACACTGAAGCTTTCTTT
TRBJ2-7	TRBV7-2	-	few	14	CASSLGLRSYEQYF	TGTGCCAGCAGCTTGGGTCTTCGTTCCTACGAGCAGTACTTC
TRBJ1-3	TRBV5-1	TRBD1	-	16	CASSFRTGASGNTIYF	TGCGCCAGCAGCTTCCGGACAGGAGCCTCTGGAAACACCATATATTTT
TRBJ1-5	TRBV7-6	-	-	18	CASSLGGGHSLNNQPQHF	TGTGCCAGCAGCTTAGGAGGGGGTCATTCCCTTAACAATCAGCCCCAGCATTTT
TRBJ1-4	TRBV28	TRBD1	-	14	CASSFEGAGEKLFF	TGTGCCAGCAGTTTTGAGGGGGCGGGTGAAAAACTGTTTTTT
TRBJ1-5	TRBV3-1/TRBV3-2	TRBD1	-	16	CASSQVAGGSNQPQHF	TGTGCCAGCAGCCAAGTCGCAGGGGGTAGCAATCAGCCCCAGCATTTT
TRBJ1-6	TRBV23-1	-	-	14	CASRFDSNNSPLHF	TGCGCCAGCAGATTCGACAGTAATAATTCACCCCTCCACTTT
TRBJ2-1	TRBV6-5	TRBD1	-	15	CASSYSIGTGVEQFF	TGTGCCAGCAGTTACTCGATAGGGACAGGGGTTGAGCAGTTCTTC
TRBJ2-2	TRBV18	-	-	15	CASSPTRIGTGELFF	TGTGCCAGCTCACCAACTAGGATTGGCACCGGGGAGCTGTTTTTT
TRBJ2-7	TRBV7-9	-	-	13	CASSLDVGNEQYF	TGTGCCAGCAGCTTAGATGTGGGCAACGAGCAGTACTTC
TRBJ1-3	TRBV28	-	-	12	CASSGSGNTIYF	TGTGCCAGCAGCGGCTCTGGAAACACCATATATTTT
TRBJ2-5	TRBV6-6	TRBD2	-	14	CASNSLAGGGAQYF	TGTGCCAGCAACTCTCTAGCGGGGGGCGGGGCCCAGTACTTC
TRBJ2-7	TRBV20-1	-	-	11	CSARDYDEQYF	TGCAGTGCTAGAGATTACGACGAGCAGTACTTC
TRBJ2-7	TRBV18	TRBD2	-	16	CASSPPLSGGPYEQYF	TGTGCCAGCTCACCACCGCTTAGCGGGGGACCCTACGAGCAGTACTTC
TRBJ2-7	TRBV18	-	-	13	CASSPPGSYEQYF	TGTGCCAGCTCACCACCGGGGTCCTACGAGCAGTACTTC
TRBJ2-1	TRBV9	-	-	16	CASSVVGSGTGNEQFF	TGTGCCAGCAGCGTAGTAGGATCGGGGACGGGGAATGAGCAGTTCTTC
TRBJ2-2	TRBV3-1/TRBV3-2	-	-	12	CASSSDTGELFF	TGTGCCAGCAGCTCCGACACCGGGGAGCTGTTTTTT
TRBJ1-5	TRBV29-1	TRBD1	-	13	CSVGWDREQPQHF	TGCAGCGTTGGCTGGGACAGGGAACAGCCCCAGCATTTT
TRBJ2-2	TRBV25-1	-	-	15	CASSERDPNTGELFF	TGTGCCAGCAGTGAACGGGACCCCAACACCGGGGAGCTGTTTTTT
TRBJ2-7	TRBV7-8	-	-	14	CASSLAGLSYEQYF	TGTGCCAGCAGCTTAGCAGGGCTATCCTACGAGCAGTACTTC
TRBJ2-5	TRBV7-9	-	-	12	CASNWGEETQYF	TGTGCCAGCAACTGGGGAGAAGAGACCCAGTACTTC